Listed here are 18 T cell receptor beta chains from one sample, sequenced in a study of T cell clonality in common variable immunodeficiency. Study conclusions and caveats: Reportedly, TCR beta sequences from common variable immunodeficiency showed fewer deletions and N-nucleotide insertions.

These receptors have no known antigen. Produced via immunoSEQ multiplex PCR; TCRdb's table is partial and in-frame only. This sample carries some 2,500 clones, none of them present only once. The specimen sequenced was peripheral blood mononuclear cells. Source of these receptors: a human donor with common variable immunodeficiency.

By share of the sample, this clone is medium-sized. Incomplete CDR3 DNA: TGTGCCAGCAGCCCCCGGGTTACGAACACTGAA. It codes for CASSPRVTNTE. Given in full, the CDR3 is CASSPRVTNTEAFF. The chain is built from TRBV7-8 and TRBJ1-1; no clear D. The CDR3 end is not reached by the read, which stops 3 residues before it; the germline J gene fills it in. V shed 5 bases and J shed 1 base, with 11 bases lying between them. CDR1 and CDR2 (germline): SGHVS, FQNEAQ. The CDR3 has 14 amino acids.

With regard to this clone: The CDR3 is cut off 3 residues early in the read; its end comes from the germline J gene. The chain combines TRBV19 with TRBJ1-5; D may be TRBD1 (5 bases). The CDR3 totals 14 residues. The V and J ends lost 5 bases and 2 bases respectively, with 10 bases between them. Germline V CDR1 and CDR2: LNHDA, SQIVND (reference sequence). The CDR3 loop reads CASSPQGGNQPQHF. The part of the CDR3 DNA that was read is TGTGCCAGTAGTCCCCAGGGTGGCAATCAGCCC.

This clone was observed a handful of times. The sequence runs out 3 residues before the end of the CDR3; the remainder is reconstructed from the germline J gene. The rearrangement joins TRBV5-1 to TRBJ1-1, with 8 bases lining up with TRBD1. There are 14 residues in the CDR3. Germline values: CDR1 SGHRS, CDR2 YFSETQ. Trimming cost V 4 bases and J 1 base; bases outside gene matches: 3. The CDR3 loop reads CASSIGQGNTEAFF. CDR3 DNA, as far as it was read: TGCGCCAGCAGCATAGGACAGGGGAACACTGAA.

This clone is medium-sized (0.01 to 0.1%) in the sample. The CDR3 extends 3 residues past the end of the read, so its final part is completed from the germline J gene. The chain combines TRBV2 with TRBJ1-4; TRBD1 agrees at 8 bases. J gave up 3 bases and V 6 bases, and 3 bases lay outside the gene matches. The CDR3 sequence is 14 residues long. Germline-derived CDR1 and CDR2 are SNHLY and FYNNEI. The CDR3 sequence is CASRTTGANEKLFF. The CDR3 DNA, read in part, is TGTGCCAGCAGAACGACAGGGGCTAATGAAAAA.

This clone is judged medium-sized (0.01 to 0.1%). Read coverage stops 3 residues before the CDR3 terminus; the germline J gene supplies the remainder. The V call is TRBV5-8, the J call TRBJ1-4; D is perhaps TRBD1 (5 bases). V lost 5 bases to trimming and J lost 6 bases, with 11 bases between them. The CDR3 totals 13 residues. Germline CDR1 and CDR2: SGHTS and YDEGEE. The sequenced CDR3 bases are TGTGCCAGCAGAGTCCGGGGGGATGAAAAA. It yields the protein CASRVRGDEK. The entire CDR3 protein is CASRVRGDEKLFF.

This clone has only a few counts. The read finishes 3 residues shy of the CDR3 end, and the germline J gene is used to complete it. The chain recombines TRBV7-2 with TRBJ2-7; the match to TRBD1 covers 8 bases. The ends lost 5 bases at V and 3 bases at J; junction bases unmatched: 6. Germline V gene sequence: CDR1 SGHTA, CDR2 FQGNSA. CDR3 length: 14 residues. The part of the CDR3 DNA that was read is TGTGCCAGCAGCCGTGACAGGGGTATCTACGAG. It translates to CASSRDRGIYE. The full CDR3 reads CASSRDRGIYEQYF.

Only a few counts were recorded for this clone. The read stops 3 residues short of the end of the CDR3; the missing end is completed from the germline J gene. The chain couples TRBV5-1 to TRBJ2-5, with 13 bases aligning to TRBD2. Trimming cost V 0 bases and J 1 base; bases outside gene matches: 0. This CDR3 has 16 amino acids. Germline loops: CDR1 SGHRS, CDR2 YFSETQ. CDR3 DNA (partial): TGCGCCAGCAGCTTGGGACTAGCGGGGGGCCAAGAGACC. Translated, it gives CASSLGLAGGQET. The CDR3 in full is CASSLGLAGGQETQYF. Full variable domain (rest looked up from reference TRBV5-1 and TRBJ2-5): KAGVTQTPRYLIKTRGQQVTLSCSPISGHRSVSWYQQTPGQGLQFLFEYFSETQRNKGNFPGRFSGRQFSNSRSEMNVSTLELGDSALYLCASSLGLAGGQETQYFGPGTRLLVL.

The table lists this clone with a few counts. The read gets to within 3 residues of the CDR3 end, and the germline J gene fills in the rest. V and J are TRBV5-6 and TRBJ1-1; a weak D match, TRBD1 (5 bases). Germline CDR1 reads SGHDT; CDR2 reads YYEEEE. The V and J ends lost 0 bases and 4 bases respectively, with 13 bases between them. There are 15 residues in the CDR3. The sequenced CDR3 bases are TGTGCCAGCAGCTTGGCCACTGACAGACTCACTGAA. Translating it yields CASSLATDRLTE. The complete CDR3 reads CASSLATDRLTEAFF. The full variable domain, completed using reference TRBV5-6 and TRBJ1-1, is DAGVTQSPTHLIKTRGQQVTLRCSPKSGHDTVSWYQQALGQGPQFIFQYYEEEERQRGNFPDRFSGHQFPNYSSELNVNALLLGDSALYLCASSLATDRLTEAFFGQGTRLTVV.

This clone was recorded at least ten times. The read terminates 3 residues before the CDR3 end, so the remaining end is supplied by the germline J gene. The V call is TRBV5-1, the J call TRBJ2-5, with D possibly being TRBD2 (5 bases). The length of the CDR3 is 13 residues. V was clipped by 4 bases and J by 3 bases, with 10 bases between them. Germline V gives CDR1 SGHRS, CDR2 YFSETQ. The covered CDR3 bases are TGCGCCAGCAGCCTGTGGACTGAAGAGACC. Its translation: CASSLWTEET. The full-length CDR3 reads as CASSLWTEETQYF.

This clone was picked up many times. The CDR3 sequence is CASSLRTGGAPNYNEQFF. Incomplete CDR3 DNA: TGTGCCAGCAGTTTACGGACAGGGGGCGCCCCAAATTACAATGAG. The V call is TRBV27, the J call TRBJ2-1, with 11 bases lining up with TRBD1. The CDR3 end falls 3 residues outside the read, so it is completed with the germline J gene. J gave up 4 bases and V 2 bases, and 10 bases lay outside the gene matches. This CDR3 region has 18 residues. The V gene's germline CDR1 is MNHEY and CDR2 SMNVEV (reference sequence).

This clone has more than one count but fewer than ten. The read terminates 3 residues before the CDR3 end, so the remaining end is supplied by the germline J gene. The chain combines TRBV18 with TRBJ1-5; 9 nucleotides align to TRBD1. Germline-derived CDR1 and CDR2 are KGHSH and LQKENI. The J segment lost 4 bases and the V segment lost 8 bases, leaving 6 bases of the junction unmatched. This CDR3 contains 14 residues. CDR3 sequence reads: CASTQGARNQPQHF. The part of the CDR3 DNA that was read is TGTGCCAGCACACAGGGGGCGCGAAATCAGCCC.

In its sample, this clone ranks as medium-sized. The DNA ends 3 residues before the CDR3 does, and the rest of the CDR3 is filled in from the germline J gene. The chain links TRBV12-5 to TRBJ2-5, with TRBD2 matching 8 bases. CDR1 and CDR2 (germline): LGHNT, FRNRAP. The CDR3 is made up of 15 amino acids. Losses at the gene ends were 0 bases for V and 5 bases for J; bases not matched to a gene: 5. The CDR3 sequence: CASGLVGGLAETQYF. The CDR3 bases that were read are TGTGCTAGTGGTTTGGTAGGTGGACTAGCCGAGACC.

By proportion, this clone is medium-sized. The CDR3 is cut off 3 residues early in the read; its end comes from the germline J gene. The rearrangement links TRBV5-4 to TRBJ2-1, with 10 bases identical to TRBD1. V dropped 4 bases and J dropped 7; count of bases not matched to a gene: 8. The germline CDR1 and CDR2 sequences are SGHNT and YYREEE (reference sequence). This CDR3 region has 15 residues. The covered CDR3 bases are TGTGCCAGCAGCCGGGGGGGACAGGGGACAAATGAG. Its translation is CASSRGGQGTNE. The full CDR3 sequence reads CASSRGGQGTNEQFF.

This clone is deemed medium-sized. Read data end 3 residues before the CDR3 end; the end is taken from the germline J gene. The V call is TRBV5-4, the J call TRBJ1-2, with 7 bases matching TRBD1. The CDR3 totals 14 residues. Germline V lookup: CDR1 SGHNT, CDR2 YYREEE (reference sequence). CDR3 bases read: TGTGCCAGCAGTCGTGACAGGGCGCCGAGGGGC. Translation: CASSRDRAPRG. The full CDR3 sequence reads CASSRDRAPRGYTF.

Judged by abundance, this clone is medium-sized (0.01 to 0.1%). The DNA ends 3 residues before the CDR3 does, and the rest of the CDR3 is filled in from the germline J gene. The rearrangement joins TRBV19 to TRBJ1-1; a weak D match, TRBD1 (5 bases). V lost 5 bases, J lost 0 bases, and 13 bases lay in between. The length of the CDR3 is 15 residues. CDR1 is LNHDA and CDR2 is SQIVND in the germline V gene (reference sequence). The CDR3 reads CASSVRRAVNTEAFF. CDR3 DNA (partial): TGTGCCAGTAGTGTCCGCAGGGCCGTGAACACTGAA.

This clone is medium-sized within its sample. The CDR3 end lies 3 residues beyond the end of the read and is filled in from the germline J gene. This chain joins TRBV6-1 and TRBJ2-1, with 8 nucleotides matching TRBD1. Trimming cost V 4 bases and J 5 bases; bases outside gene matches: 7. The CDR3 spans 15 residues. The V gene's germline CDR1 is MNHNS and CDR2 SASEGT. The covered CDR3 bases are TGTGCCAGCAGTGCCCGGACAGGGAAGCACAATGAG. The encoded protein is CASSARTGKHNE. The whole CDR3 sequence reads CASSARTGKHNEQFF.

The CDR3 protein is CARSFRQSNEKLFF. Partial CDR3 DNA: TGTGCCAGAAGCTTTCGACAGTCTAATGAAAAA. The chain uses TRBV5-3 and TRBJ1-4; the D gene is possibly TRBD1 (5 bases). The read ends 3 residues shy of where the CDR3 ends; the end is completed using the germline J gene. TRBV5-3 is annotated as an ORF whose role is uncertain. V was pared by 2 bases and J by 3 bases, with 8 bases between. This CDR3 has 14 residues.

This clone rates as medium-sized. The CDR3 end lies 3 residues beyond the end of the read and is filled in from the germline J gene. The rearrangement uses TRBV2 and TRBJ2-2; 7 bases match TRBD1. V lost 8 bases to trimming and J lost 3 bases; unmatched junction nucleotides: 3. This CDR3 comprises 13 residues. Per the germline V gene, CDR1 is SNHLY and CDR2 is FYNNEI. CDR3 in amino acids: CASSGQDTGELFF. Partial CDR3 DNA: TGTGCCAGCTCAGGACAGGACACCGGGGAG.